This T cell receptor beta chain came from a study of identical twins. CDR3 length: 12 amino acids. Trimming removed 10 bases from V and 5 bases from J, with 11 bases in between. The germline CDR1 and CDR2 sequences are SGHVS and FQNEAQ. Study-level findings and limits: Donors were not followed over many years; analysis was cross-sectional.

Template switching supplied a universal primer site; unique molecular identifiers were carried on the cDNA. TCRdb processed the 5' RACE reads anew with MiXCR; each CDR3 protein has one entry. The sample records around 530,000 distinct CDR3 sequences, approximately 14% being singletons. In this sample, this clonotype turned up a few times. As yet, its antigen is unknown. This same sample was also part of a study on yellow fever vaccine responses in identical twins.

The gene calls are TRBV7-8 and TRBJ2-2; D remains unclear. Input material: CD4+ T cells sorted from blood. This receptor was identified in a woman aged 18-29 years in good health. DNA for the CDR3: TGTGCCACTTTCTGGCAAACCGGGGAGCTGTTTTTT. Protein: CATFWQTGELFF.